This TCR beta chain stems from a study of T cell responses to AZD1222 COVID-19 vaccine. Germline lookup yields CDR1 SGHKS and CDR2 YYEKEE (reference sequence). This CDR3 is 16 amino acids long. J gave up 6 bases and V 0 bases, and 9 bases lay outside the gene matches. A note on this clone: The antigen is not known.

The data were produced by immunoSEQ multiplex PCR, yet TCRdb's version contains in-frame clones alone and is incomplete. The table shows around 99,000 clones, with 75% to 95% occurring only once. Findings and limits, study-wide: Researchers report vaccine-associated CD4 TCRs spanning spike, with dominance at 160-218 and 743-854.

J is TRBJ1-5 and V is TRBV5-5; 7 bases line up with TRBD1. Source: peripheral blood, taken 28 days after the second AZD1222 dose. The source of this sequence is an adult who received the AZD1222 COVID-19 vaccine. The CDR3 DNA is TGTGCCAGCAGCTTGGTAGGGGGCGGGTTCGGTCAGCCCCAGCATTTT. Translated, it gives CASSLVGGGFGQPQHF. Together with reference TRBV5-5 and TRBJ1-5, the CDR3 gives the full variable domain: DAGVTQSPTHLIKTRGQQVTLRCSPISGHKSVSWYQQVLGQGPQFIFQYYEKEERGRGNFPDRFSARQFPNYSSELNVNALLLGDSALYLCASSLVGGGFGQPQHFGDGTRLSIL.